The 5 T cell receptor beta chains below come from one sample, sequenced in a study of Graves' ophthalmopathy and Graves' hyperthyroidism. The study amplified TCR beta CDR3 regions using RNA transcripts. A first-round RT-PCR used HTBI primers, followed by a second-round multiplex PCR. One entry per CDR3 protein, called by TCRdb with MiXCR from the multiplex PCR reads. This table holds about 390,000 distinct CDR3 sequences, about 15% found once. Sequencing was performed on peripheral blood. The receptors stem from an adult woman with stable Graves' hyperthyroidism.

There are a few counts of this clonotype. The chain combines TRBV5-4 with TRBJ1-2, with TRBD1 matching over 10 bases. This CDR3 has 15 residues. Germline-derived CDR1 and CDR2 are SGHNT and YYREEE (reference sequence). The V segment lost 5 bases and the J segment 2 bases; nucleotides outside the gene matches: 6. For the CDR3, the DNA is TGTGCCAGCAGAGTGGGACAGGGGCCCAACTATGGCTACACCTTC. It codes for CASRVGQGPNYGYTF.

This clonotype was observed at least ten times. The V call is TRBV30, the J call TRBJ2-7; D remains unclear. Germline V gene data show CDR1 as GTSNPN and CDR2 as SVGIG (reference sequence). With 7 bases removed from V and 6 bases from J, the gap between germline ends came to 16 bases. The CDR3 length is 12 residues. In DNA form, the CDR3 reads TGTGCCTCCGTCCGGTTAGCCGGCGAGCAGTACTTC. Translating it yields CASVRLAGEQYF. Drawing the rest from reference TRBV30 and TRBJ2-7, the complete variable domain is SQTIHQWPATLVQPVGSPLSLECTVEGTSNPNLYWYRQAAGRGLQLLFYSVGIGQISSEVPQNLSASRPQDRQFILSSKKLLLSDSGFYLCASVRLAGEQYFGPGTRLTVT.

The J gene is TRBJ1-5, the V gene TRBV12-3 or TRBV12-4; D is perhaps TRBD1 (5 bases). The CDR3 has 14 amino acids. The V end was cut by 7 bases, the J end by 5 bases, with 15 bases between. The CDR3 protein is CASKGRTGYQPQHF. The CDR3 nucleotides are TGTGCCAGCAAAGGTAGAACAGGATATCAGCCCCAGCATTTT.

The table lists this clonotype with a count of one. The chain recombines TRBV11-3 with TRBJ2-7; unclear D gene. Per germline, CDR1 SGHNT and CDR2 YENEEA. The length of the CDR3 is 14 residues. The V end lost 3 bases, the J end lost 0 bases, and 9 bases lay between the germline ends. Here the CDR3 DNA reads TGTGCCAGCAGCTTCCTCGATATCTCCTACGAGCAGTACTTC. This codes for CASSFLDISYEQYF.

This clonotype was found many times. The genes are TRBV11-2 and TRBJ2-5; 9 nucleotides match TRBD2. Germline V lookup: CDR1 SGHAT, CDR2 FQNNGV. J was trimmed by 2 bases and V by 5 bases; bases with no gene match: 6. There are 15 residues in the CDR3. CDR3 region: CASSRRGGGQETQYF. The CDR3 region has the DNA TGTGCCAGCAGCCGACGCGGGGGGGGGCAAGAGACCCAGTACTTC.